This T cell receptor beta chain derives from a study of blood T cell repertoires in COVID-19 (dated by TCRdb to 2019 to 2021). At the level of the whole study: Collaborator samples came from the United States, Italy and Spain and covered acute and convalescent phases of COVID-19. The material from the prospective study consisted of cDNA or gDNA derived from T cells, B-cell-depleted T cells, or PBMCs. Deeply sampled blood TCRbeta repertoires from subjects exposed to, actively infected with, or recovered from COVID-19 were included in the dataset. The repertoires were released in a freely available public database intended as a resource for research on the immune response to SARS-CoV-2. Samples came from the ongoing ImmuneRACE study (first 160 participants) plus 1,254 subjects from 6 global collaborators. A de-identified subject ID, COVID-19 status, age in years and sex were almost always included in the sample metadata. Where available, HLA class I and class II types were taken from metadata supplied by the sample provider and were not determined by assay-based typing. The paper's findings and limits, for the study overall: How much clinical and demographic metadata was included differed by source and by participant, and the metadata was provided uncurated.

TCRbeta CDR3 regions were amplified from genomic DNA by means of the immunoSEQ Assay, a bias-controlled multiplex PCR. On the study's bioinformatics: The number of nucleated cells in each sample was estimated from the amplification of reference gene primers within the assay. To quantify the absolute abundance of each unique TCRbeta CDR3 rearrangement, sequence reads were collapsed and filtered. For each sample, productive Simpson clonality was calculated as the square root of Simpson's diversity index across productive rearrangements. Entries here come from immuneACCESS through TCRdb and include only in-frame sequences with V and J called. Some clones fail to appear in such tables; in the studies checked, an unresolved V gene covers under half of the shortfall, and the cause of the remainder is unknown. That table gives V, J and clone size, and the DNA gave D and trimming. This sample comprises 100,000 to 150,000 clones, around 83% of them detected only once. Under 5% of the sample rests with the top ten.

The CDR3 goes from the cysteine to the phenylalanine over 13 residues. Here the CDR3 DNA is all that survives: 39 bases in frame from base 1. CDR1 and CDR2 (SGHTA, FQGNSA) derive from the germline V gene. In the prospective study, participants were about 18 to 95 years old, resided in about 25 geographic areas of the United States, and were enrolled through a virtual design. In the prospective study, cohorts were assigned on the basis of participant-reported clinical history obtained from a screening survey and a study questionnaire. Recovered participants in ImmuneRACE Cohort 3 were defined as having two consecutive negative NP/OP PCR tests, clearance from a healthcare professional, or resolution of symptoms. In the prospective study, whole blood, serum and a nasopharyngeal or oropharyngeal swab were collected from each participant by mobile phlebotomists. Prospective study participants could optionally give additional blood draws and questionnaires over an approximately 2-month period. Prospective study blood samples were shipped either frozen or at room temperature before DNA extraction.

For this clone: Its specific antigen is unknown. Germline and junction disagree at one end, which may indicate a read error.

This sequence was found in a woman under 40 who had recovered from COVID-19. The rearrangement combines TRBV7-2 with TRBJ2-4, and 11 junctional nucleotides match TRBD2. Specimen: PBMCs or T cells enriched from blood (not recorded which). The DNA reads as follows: TGTGCCAGCCGTCCCTTGGGGGGACTAGCGGAAGGATTC. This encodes CASRPLGGLAEGF.